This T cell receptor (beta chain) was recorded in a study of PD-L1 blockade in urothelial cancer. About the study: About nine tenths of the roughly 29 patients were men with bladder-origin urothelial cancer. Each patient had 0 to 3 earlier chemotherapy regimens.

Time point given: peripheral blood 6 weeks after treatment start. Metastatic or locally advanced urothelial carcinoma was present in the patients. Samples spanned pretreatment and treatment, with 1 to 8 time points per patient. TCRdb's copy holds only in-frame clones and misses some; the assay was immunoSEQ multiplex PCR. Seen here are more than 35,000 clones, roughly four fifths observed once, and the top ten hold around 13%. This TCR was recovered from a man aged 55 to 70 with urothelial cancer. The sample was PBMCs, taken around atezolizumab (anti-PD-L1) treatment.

CDR3 coding DNA: TGTGCCAGCAAGTTGGCCAGGGGCTACGCCTACGAGCAGTACTTC. The encoded protein is CASKLARGYAYEQYF. The rearrangement joins TRBV2 to TRBJ2-7, with a weak D call TRBD1 (6 bases). V was pared by 7 bases and J by 2 bases, with 18 bases between. The CDR3 sequence is 15 residues long. Germline values: CDR1 SNHLY, CDR2 FYNNEI.